This passage covers 27 T cell receptor beta chains from one sample sequenced in a study of CD8 T cells in Susac syndrome. With random hexamers, reverse transcription was performed on roughly 0.5 to 1 ug of RNA. TCRdb ran MiXCR on the immunoSEQ multiplex PCR reads and lists one entry per CDR3 protein. The sample shows about 250,000 distinct CDR3 sequences, just under 95% of them seen only once. Sequenced: CD4+ T cells from PBMCs. These receptors were taken from a human donor with multiple sclerosis.

The rearrangement links TRBV6-5 to TRBJ2-5; the D is unclear. Germline V gives CDR1 MNHEY, CDR2 SVGAGI. Trimming cost V 4 bases and J 5 bases, with 23 bases left between them. The CDR3 totals 17 residues. The CDR3 loop reads CASSLAPLGSKAETQYF. The CDR3 nucleotides read TGTGCCAGCAGTTTAGCCCCACTTGGCTCCAAAGCGGAGACCCAGTACTTC.

The genes are TRBV7-2 and TRBJ2-3, with D unresolved. Trimming took off 2 bases at V and 2 bases at J, with 8 bases between the two ends. The CDR3 length is 14 residues. Germline CDR1 SGHTA, CDR2 FQGNSA. CDR3 in DNA: TGTGCCAGCAGCTTAATCCCTACCACAGATACGCAGTATTTT. This codes for CASSLIPTTDTQYF. The whole variable domain, filled in from reference TRBV7-2 and TRBJ2-3, reads GAGVSQSPSNKVTEKGKDVELRCDPISGHTALYWYRQSLGQGLEFLIYFQGNSAPDKSGLPSDRFSAERTGGSVSTLTIQRTQQEDSAVYLCASSLIPTTDTQYFGPGTRLTVL.

The rearrangement uses TRBV5-1 and TRBJ2-1; 7 nucleotides align to TRBD2. CDR3 length: 13 residues. CDR1 is SGHRS and CDR2 is YFSETQ in the germline V gene. With 0 bases clipped from V and 10 bases from J, the junction kept 4 bases outside the gene matches. In nucleotides, the CDR3 is TGCGCCAGCAGCTTGGACGGGGAGGGCGAGCAGTTCTTC. The encoded protein is CASSLDGEGEQFF.

The rearrangement joins TRBV30 to TRBJ2-1; the match to TRBD2 covers 11 bases. This CDR3 spans 18 amino acids. Germline lookup yields CDR1 GTSNPN and CDR2 SVGIG (reference sequence). Trimming took 3 bases from V and 10 from J; bases not matched to a gene: 20. Here the CDR3 DNA reads TGTGCCTGGAGCCCCCTCTCGGGGCTAGGCCTAGCGGGAGGAGAGCAGTTCTTC. The encoded protein is CAWSPLSGLGLAGGEQFF.

The gene calls are TRBV29-1 and TRBJ2-5; 8 bases agree with TRBD2. After removal of 5 bases from V and 1 base from J, the junction contained 3 bases not matched to a gene. CDR3 length equals 13 residues. Germline loops: CDR1 SQVTM, CDR2 ANQGSEA. The CDR3 loop is CSVLRGGQETQYF. CDR3 nucleotides: TGCAGCGTTTTACGGGGGGGCCAAGAGACCCAGTACTTC.

This clonotype showed up just once. The chain joins TRBV4-1 to TRBJ2-1; TRBD2 aligns across 10 bases. The CDR3 is 16 residues long. Looked up from germline, CDR1 is MGHRA and CDR2 is YSYEKL. With V trimmed by 6 bases and J by 5 bases, 10 bases remained unmatched. CDR3 in amino acids: CASSVSGTSVDNEQFF. CDR3 coding DNA: TGCGCCAGCAGTGTAAGTGGGACTAGCGTCGACAATGAGCAGTTCTTC.

In regard to this clonotype: A read error is likely, as this CDR3 ends without the conserved phenylalanine or tryptophan. V is TRBV5-1 and J is TRBJ1-1; TRBD1 matches at 10 bases. From germline, CDR1 is SGHRS and CDR2 YFSETQ. The trim removed 4 bases at V and 5 bases at J, leaving 5 bases unmatched. CDR3 size: 14 residues. The CDR3 loop reads CASSAGTGETEAFL. DNA of the CDR3: TGCGCCAGCAGCGCCGGGACAGGGGAAACTGAAGCTTTCCTT.

CDR3 loop: CASSLDGSSNQPQHF. As DNA, the CDR3 is TGCGCCAGCAGCTTGGACGGCTCTAGCAATCAGCCCCAGCATTTT. This sequence joins TRBV5-1 and TRBJ1-5; unclear D gene. V was clipped by 0 bases and J by 0 bases, with 7 bases between them. The CDR3 has 15 amino acids. Germline V gives CDR1 SGHRS, CDR2 YFSETQ.

This chain connects TRBV19 to TRBJ2-1, with D perhaps being TRBD1 or TRBD2 (5 bases each). The CDR3 runs 16 residues. In germline, CDR1 is LNHDA, CDR2 SQIVND (reference sequence). V was pared by 5 bases and J by 2 bases, with 16 bases between. The CDR3 DNA follows: TGTGCCAGTAGTCTACTCCCGGGACGGGCCTACAATGAGCAGTTCTTC. Residues: CASSLLPGRAYNEQFF.

The chain links TRBV3-1 to TRBJ2-2; D gene ambiguous. The CDR3 runs to 14 residues. Between the trimmed V and J ends, which lost 0 bases and 5 bases, there was a span of 7 bases. CDR1 is LGHDT, CDR2 YNNKEL, per germline (reference sequence). The CDR3: CASSQEFKTGELFF. The DNA for the CDR3 is TGTGCCAGCAGCCAAGAATTTAAGACCGGGGAGCTGTTTTTT.

DNA for the CDR3: TGTGCCAGCAGCCGCGACAGAACTAGCGGGGAACACTACGAGCAGTACTTC. Residues: CASSRDRTSGEHYEQYF. J is TRBJ2-7 and V is TRBV6-1, with TRBD2 identical over 10 bases. This CDR3 comprises 17 residues. The V and J ends lost 6 bases and 3 bases, in that order; junction bases with no gene match: 14. The V gene's germline CDR1 is MNHNS and CDR2 SASEGT.

This chain uses TRBV12-3 or TRBV12-4 with TRBJ2-7; D possibly matches TRBD1 or TRBD2 (5 bases each). Trimming took 6 bases from V and 2 from J, leaving 14 bases between them. This CDR3 has 14 amino acids. The CDR3 here is CASSRQPGPYEQYV. The DNA of the CDR3 is TGTGCCAGCAGCCGCCAGCCGGGACCCTACGAGCAGTACGTC.

The chain combines TRBV20-1 with TRBJ1-5; TRBD1 is a possible D gene (6 bases). This CDR3 has 16 amino acids. Germline values: CDR1 DFQATT, CDR2 SNEGSKA (reference sequence). V lost 3 bases to trimming and J lost 1 base, with 16 bases between them. The CDR3 region has the DNA TGCAGTGCTAGGGGGGGGCAGGGATACAGCAATCAGCCCCAGCATTTT. It yields the protein CSARGGQGYSNQPQHF.

The rearrangement joins TRBV27 to TRBJ2-5; D possibly corresponds to TRBD1 (5 bases). The CDR3 contains 16 residues. Germline CDR1 MNHEY, CDR2 SMNVEV (reference sequence). Deletions cut 3 bases from V and 5 bases from J, with 19 bases between. CDR3 nucleotide sequence: TGTGCCAGCAGTTTGGGGATGGACACCCGGCGGGAGACCCAGTACTTC. Its protein product is CASSLGMDTRRETQYF.

The V call is TRBV6-4, the J call TRBJ2-3; D is undetermined. CDR1 MRHNA and CDR2 SNTAGT come from the germline V gene. The V end was cut by 7 bases, the J end by 7 bases, with 15 bases between. The CDR3 runs 13 residues. The CDR3 loop reads CASTATVGNTQYF. CDR3 DNA: TGTGCCAGCACCGCGACCGTTGGTAATACGCAGTATTTT.

This chain connects TRBV5-1 to TRBJ1-1, with TRBD1 as a possible D gene (5 bases). V was cut by 1 base and J by 5 bases, with 18 bases left in between. Germline CDR1 reads SGHRS; CDR2 reads YFSETQ. CDR3 length equals 16 residues. CDR3 nucleotide sequence: TGCGCCAGCAGCTTGCAGAACCAGGGACCAGGTACTGAAGCTTTCTTT. It encodes CASSLQNQGPGTEAFF. Using reference TRBV5-1 and TRBJ1-1 for the parts outside the CDR3, the full variable domain is KAGVTQTPRYLIKTRGQQVTLSCSPISGHRSVSWYQQTPGQGLQFLFEYFSETQRNKGNFPGRFSGRQFSNSRSEMNVSTLELGDSALYLCASSLQNQGPGTEAFFGQGTRLTVV.

The chain recombines TRBV6-6 with TRBJ1-1; D might be TRBD1 (5 bases). V was shortened by 11 bases and J by 1 base, with 14 bases between the two germline ends. The CDR3 has 13 amino acids. In germline, CDR1 is MNHNY, CDR2 SVGAGI (reference sequence). CDR3 amino acids: CAGSRDPNTEAFF. CDR3 bases: TGTGCCGGATCCCGGGACCCGAACACTGAAGCTTTCTTT.

The chain joins TRBV5-1 to TRBJ2-5, with 8 positions matching TRBD2. This CDR3 is 15 amino acids long. V lost 2 bases to trimming and J lost 5 bases; unmatched junction nucleotides: 8. CDR1 is SGHRS, CDR2 YFSETQ, per germline. CDR3 in DNA: TGCGCCAGCAGCTTTGTCCCAGCGGGGGTGGAGACCCAGTACTTC. Amino acids: CASSFVPAGVETQYF.

This rearrangement joins TRBV3-1 to TRBJ2-7; D possibly corresponds to TRBD2 (6 bases). The germline CDR1 and CDR2 sequences are LGHDT and YNNKEL (reference sequence). Trimming shortened V by 1 base and J by 3 bases, and 10 bases separated the two germline ends. The CDR3 consists of 14 residues. The CDR3 spells CASSQAQGGYEQYF. In DNA form, the CDR3 reads TGTGCCAGCAGCCAAGCCCAGGGAGGCTACGAGCAGTACTTC.

This sequence joins TRBV27 and TRBJ1-6; no clear D. The CDR3 length is 16 residues. Trimming cost V 8 bases and J 0 bases, with 14 bases left between them. Per the germline V gene, CDR1 is MNHEY and CDR2 is SMNVEV (reference sequence). The CDR3 loop is CASSTTRGSYNSPLHF. The CDR3 region has the DNA TGTGCCAGCTCTACGACCCGTGGCTCCTATAATTCACCCCTCCACTTT.

The chain is built from TRBV5-6 and TRBJ2-1; TRBD2 agrees at 8 bases. The CDR3 has 15 amino acids. The V and J ends lost 3 bases and 8 bases, in that order; junction bases with no gene match: 10. Germline loops: CDR1 SGHDT, CDR2 YYEEEE. CDR3 bases: TGTGCCAGCAGCTCTACCCCCGGGACTAGGGATGAGCAGTTCTTC. Protein: CASSSTPGTRDEQFF.

This rearrangement joins TRBV29-1 to TRBJ2-2; D is unclear. Deletions cut 5 bases from V and 7 bases from J, with 11 bases between. The CDR3 sequence is 12 residues long. Germline values: CDR1 SQVTM, CDR2 ANQGSEA. The CDR3 sequence is CSVRQFDGELFF. The CDR3 nucleotides are TGCAGCGTTCGGCAGTTCGACGGGGAGCTGTTTTTT.

The V and J genes are TRBV29-1 and TRBJ1-5; D is undetermined. The germline V gene has CDR1 SQVTM and CDR2 ANQGSEA. Trimming took 5 bases from V and 0 from J, leaving 8 bases between them. The CDR3 length is 13 residues. CDR3 coding DNA: TGCAGCGTTTGTGTGGATAGCAATCAGCCCCAGCATTTT. Translation: CSVCVDSNQPQHF.

In its sample, this clonotype was seen once. The chain combines TRBV11-3 with TRBJ1-3; possible D gene TRBD1, 6 bases. V gave up 6 bases and J gave up 0 bases, with 15 bases separating them. CDR3 length: 16 amino acids. Per germline, CDR1 SGHNT and CDR2 YENEEA. The DNA for the CDR3 is TGTGCCAGCAGTCATATCCGGGACATCTCTGGAAACACCATATATTTT. It translates to CASSHIRDISGNTIYF.

V gene TRBV7-9 combines with J gene TRBJ1-5, with 8 bases aligning to TRBD1. The J segment lost 8 bases and the V segment lost 5 bases, leaving 8 bases of the junction unmatched. Germline V gene data show CDR1 as SEHNR and CDR2 as FQNEAQ (reference sequence). CDR3 size: 14 residues. The CDR3 DNA follows: TGTGCCAGCAGCGTGACAGGGGTCGGAGAGCCCCAGCATTTT. Its protein is CASSVTGVGEPQHF.

The V and J genes are TRBV12-3 or TRBV12-4 and TRBJ2-2; D is possibly TRBD1 (6 bases). The V end was cut by 7 bases, the J end by 1 base, with 16 bases between. The CDR3 covers 16 residues. The CDR3 reads CASTLSGTRNTGELFF. CDR3 DNA: TGTGCCAGCACCCTTTCCGGGACACGGAACACCGGGGAGCTGTTTTTT.

The gene calls are TRBV30 and TRBJ2-2; TRBD2 matches at 7 bases. CDR1 and CDR2 (germline): GTSNPN, SVGIG (reference sequence). V gave up 0 bases and J gave up 8 bases; unmatched junction bases: 18. This CDR3 has 18 amino acids. The CDR3 sequence is CAWSVIAPSGGGFGELFF. CDR3 nucleotide sequence: TGTGCCTGGAGTGTAATAGCCCCTTCGGGAGGTGGTTTTGGGGAGCTGTTTTTT.